A single T cell receptor beta chain is shown here with its context. This specimen belongs to a study of blood T cell repertoires in COVID-19. Study summary: Sources were T cells, B-cell-depleted T cells, or PBMCs; the material itself was cDNA or gDNA.

In the authors' methods: Amplifying reference gene primers gave estimates of nucleated cell counts. Sequencing was performed with immunoSEQ multiplex PCR; in TCRdb, only in-frame clones are kept and a portion is missing. That table supplies the V and J calls and clone size; D and trimming were determined from the DNA. This sample has around 220,000 clones, with under 85% found just once. Seattle-derived patients entered the study during active infection and were followed longitudinally. The CDR3 length is 14 residues. Germline V CDR1 and CDR2: MNHEY, SVGEGT. Trimming cost V 2 bases and J 10 bases; bases outside gene matches: 5.

The receptor was isolated from a woman of 80 years or more with COVID-19, enrolled during active disease. The sample was peripheral blood. This chain connects TRBV6-2 or TRBV6-3 to TRBJ1-6; 7 bases map to TRBD1. The DNA for the CDR3 is TGTGCCAGCAGTTACGGAGGGGGCGCCTCACCCCTCCACTTT. Translation: CASSYGGGASPLHF.